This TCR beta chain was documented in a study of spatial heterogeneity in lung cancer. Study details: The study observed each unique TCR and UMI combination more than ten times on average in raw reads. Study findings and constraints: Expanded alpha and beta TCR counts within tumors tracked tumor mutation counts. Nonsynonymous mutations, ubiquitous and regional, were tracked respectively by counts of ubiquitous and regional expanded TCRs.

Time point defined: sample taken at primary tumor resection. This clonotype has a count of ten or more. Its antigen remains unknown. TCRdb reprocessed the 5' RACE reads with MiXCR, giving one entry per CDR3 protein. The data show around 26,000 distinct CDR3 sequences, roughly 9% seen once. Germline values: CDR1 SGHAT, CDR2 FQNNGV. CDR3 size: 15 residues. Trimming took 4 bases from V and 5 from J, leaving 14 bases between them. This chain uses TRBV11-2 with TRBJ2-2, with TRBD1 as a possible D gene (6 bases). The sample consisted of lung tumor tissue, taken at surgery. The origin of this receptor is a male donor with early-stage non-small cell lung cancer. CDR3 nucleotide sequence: TGTGCCAGCAGCTCTCCTAGGACAGTAACCGGGGAGCTGTTTTTT. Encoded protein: CASSSPRTVTGELFF.